This T cell receptor (beta chain) stems from a study of T cells after posttransplantation cyclophosphamide. General study findings and limits: Later blood repertoires were often dominated by clones from the donor CD8+ memory compartment. Tissue-infiltrating T cells from skin or gut overlapped little with blood T cells.

About this clone: What it recognizes is unknown.

The repertoire was sequenced with immunoSEQ multiplex PCR; TCRdb's copy has only in-frame clones and lacks some. The table includes some 25,000 clones, roughly 83% detected once. The length of the CDR3 is 15 residues. Germline CDR1 LNHDA, CDR2 SQIVND (reference sequence). V shed 3 bases and J 3 bases; nucleotides not matched to a gene: 5. The material sequenced was PBMCs. This receptor was obtained from a woman aged 55-70 years with a blood cancer, CMV-positive, and with a related stem cell donor. The gene calls are TRBV19 and TRBJ2-7, with TRBD2 matching over 10 bases. CDR3 sequence: CASSIGTSGIYEQYF. CDR3 coding DNA: TGTGCCAGTAGTATTGGTACTAGCGGGATCTACGAGCAGTACTTC.